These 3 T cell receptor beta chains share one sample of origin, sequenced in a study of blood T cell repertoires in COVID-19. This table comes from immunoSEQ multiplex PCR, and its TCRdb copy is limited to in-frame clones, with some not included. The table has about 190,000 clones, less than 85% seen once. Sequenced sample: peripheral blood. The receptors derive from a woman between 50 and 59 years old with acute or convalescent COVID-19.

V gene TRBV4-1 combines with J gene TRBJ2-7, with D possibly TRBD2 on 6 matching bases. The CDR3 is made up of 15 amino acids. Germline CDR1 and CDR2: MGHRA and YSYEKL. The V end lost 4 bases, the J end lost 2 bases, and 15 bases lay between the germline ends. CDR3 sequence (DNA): TGCGCCAGCAGCCCAAGGAGGGGAATACCCTACGAGCAGTACTTC. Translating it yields CASSPRRGIPYEQYF.

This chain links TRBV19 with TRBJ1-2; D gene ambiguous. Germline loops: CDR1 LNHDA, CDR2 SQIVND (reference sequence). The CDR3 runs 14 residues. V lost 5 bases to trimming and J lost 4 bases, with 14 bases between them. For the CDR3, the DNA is TGTGCCAGTAGTCCAGAAGTACAGTCCTATGGCTACACCTTC. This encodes CASSPEVQSYGYTF.

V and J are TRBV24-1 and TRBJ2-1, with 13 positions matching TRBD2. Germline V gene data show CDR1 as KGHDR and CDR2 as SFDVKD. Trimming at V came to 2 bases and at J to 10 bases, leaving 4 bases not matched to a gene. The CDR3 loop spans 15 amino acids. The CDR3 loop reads CATSDSPGLAGEQFF. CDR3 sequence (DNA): TGTGCCACCAGTGATTCGCCGGGACTAGCGGGGGAGCAGTTCTTC.